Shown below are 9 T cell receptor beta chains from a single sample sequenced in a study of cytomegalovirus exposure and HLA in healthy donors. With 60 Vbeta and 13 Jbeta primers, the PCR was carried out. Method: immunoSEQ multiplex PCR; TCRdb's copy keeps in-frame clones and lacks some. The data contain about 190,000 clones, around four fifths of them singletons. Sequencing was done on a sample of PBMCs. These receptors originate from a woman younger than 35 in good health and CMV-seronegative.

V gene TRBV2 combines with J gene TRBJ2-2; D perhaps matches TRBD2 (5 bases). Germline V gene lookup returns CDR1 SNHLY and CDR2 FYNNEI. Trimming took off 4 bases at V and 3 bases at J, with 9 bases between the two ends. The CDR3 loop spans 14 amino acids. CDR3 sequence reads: CASSVGRDTGELFF. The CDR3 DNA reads TGTGCCAGCAGTGTCGGGCGGGACACCGGGGAGCTGTTTTTT.

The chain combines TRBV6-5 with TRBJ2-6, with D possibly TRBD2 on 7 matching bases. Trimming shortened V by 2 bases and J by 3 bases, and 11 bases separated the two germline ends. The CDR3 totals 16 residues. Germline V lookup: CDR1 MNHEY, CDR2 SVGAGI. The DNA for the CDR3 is TGTGCCAGCAGTTACGGGGGGGGCCATGGGGCCAACGTCCTGACTTTC. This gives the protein CASSYGGGHGANVLTF.

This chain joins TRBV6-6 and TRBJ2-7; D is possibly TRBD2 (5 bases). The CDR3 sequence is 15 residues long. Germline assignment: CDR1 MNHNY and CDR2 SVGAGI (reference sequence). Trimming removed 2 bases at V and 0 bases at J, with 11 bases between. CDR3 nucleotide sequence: TGTGCCAGCAGTTACCCCGCCGGGGACTCCTACGAGCAGTACTTC. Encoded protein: CASSYPAGDSYEQYF.

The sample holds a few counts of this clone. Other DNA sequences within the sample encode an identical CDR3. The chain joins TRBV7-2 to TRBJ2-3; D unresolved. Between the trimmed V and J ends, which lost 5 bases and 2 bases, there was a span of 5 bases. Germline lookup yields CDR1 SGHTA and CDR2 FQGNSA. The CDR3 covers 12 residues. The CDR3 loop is CASSLYTDTQYF. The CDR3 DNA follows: TGTGCCAGCAGCCTCTACACAGATACGCAGTATTTT.

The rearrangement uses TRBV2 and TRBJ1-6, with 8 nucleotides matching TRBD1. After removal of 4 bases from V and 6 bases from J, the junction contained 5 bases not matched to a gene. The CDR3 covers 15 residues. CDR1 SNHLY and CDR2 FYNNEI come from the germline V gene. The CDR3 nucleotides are TGTGCCAGCAGTGTCCGACAGGGGAGTAATTCACCCCTCCACTTT. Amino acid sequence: CASSVRQGSNSPLHF.

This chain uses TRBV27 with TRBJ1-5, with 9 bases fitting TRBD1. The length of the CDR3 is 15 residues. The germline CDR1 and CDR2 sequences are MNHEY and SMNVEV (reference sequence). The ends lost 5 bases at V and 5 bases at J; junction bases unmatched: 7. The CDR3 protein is CASSPTGGRHQPQHF. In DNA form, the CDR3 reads TGTGCCAGCAGTCCGACAGGGGGGAGACATCAGCCCCAGCATTTT.

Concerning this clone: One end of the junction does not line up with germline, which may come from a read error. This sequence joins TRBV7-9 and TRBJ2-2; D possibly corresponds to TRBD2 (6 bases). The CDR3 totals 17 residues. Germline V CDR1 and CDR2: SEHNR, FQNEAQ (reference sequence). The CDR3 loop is CSSSWRRGEGNTGELFF. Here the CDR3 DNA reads TGTTCCAGCAGCTGGAGGAGGGGAGAGGGAAACACCGGGGAGCTGTTTTTT.

The CDR3: CASSPGQGYEKLFF. The CDR3 nucleotides are TGTGCCAGCTCACCGGGACAGGGATATGAAAAACTGTTTTTT. The chain has TRBV18 and TRBJ1-4; 9 bases map to TRBD1. The CDR3 extends over 14 amino acids. After removal of 3 bases from V and 6 bases from J, the junction contained 2 bases not matched to a gene. Germline values: CDR1 KGHSH, CDR2 LQKENI.

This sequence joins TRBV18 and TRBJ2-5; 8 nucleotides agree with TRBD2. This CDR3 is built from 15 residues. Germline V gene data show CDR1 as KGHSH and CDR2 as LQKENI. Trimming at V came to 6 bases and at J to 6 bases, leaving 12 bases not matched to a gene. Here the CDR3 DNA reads TGTGCCAGCTCCGGGGTGCAAGCGGGGGAACAGACCCAGTACTTC. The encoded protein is CASSGVQAGEQTQYF.